The 20 T cell receptor beta chains listed next were all sequenced from one sample in a study of blood T cells in healthy people across ages. With a J-beta primer mix and a sample-barcoded 5' primer, a second PCR ran about 7 to 12 cycles. Each CDR3 protein is one row after TCRdb ran MiXCR on the 5' RACE reads. Of about 1.8 million distinct CDR3 sequences in the sample, roughly 49% are singletons; the top ten hold over 2%. Sequenced: blood. The receptor set was obtained from a woman in her forties in good health.

This sequence joins TRBV29-1 and TRBJ2-1, with 7 positions matching TRBD1. V was clipped by 6 bases and J by 3 bases; unmatched bases: 8. The germline gives CDR1 SQVTM, CDR2 ANQGSEA. CDR3 size: 14 residues. CDR3 nucleotide sequence: TGCAGCGTATTGAAGGGACAGCACTACAATGAGCAGTTCTTC. Protein product: CSVLKGQHYNEQFF.

This clonotype was picked up a small number of times. The chain uses TRBV7-9 and TRBJ2-3, with D maybe TRBD1 (6 bases). Looked up from germline, CDR1 is SEHNR and CDR2 is FQNEAQ (reference sequence). Trimming pared 6 bases from V and 3 bases from J, leaving 10 bases between. CDR3 length: 13 residues. The CDR3 DNA reads TGTGCCAGCAGTCCTGGACAGACAGATACGCAGTATTTT. As protein: CASSPGQTDTQYF.

The sample holds a few counts of this clonotype. The chain employs TRBV4-3 and TRBJ1-6; D not resolved. There are 14 residues in the CDR3. Germline CDR1 LGHNA, CDR2 YSLEER. Trimming removed 2 bases at V and 7 bases at J, with 9 bases between. This CDR3 is CASSQSQVNSPLHF. CDR3 DNA: TGCGCCAGCAGCCAAAGCCAGGTGAATTCACCCCTCCACTTT.

The rearrangement links TRBV6-5 to TRBJ2-1, with D perhaps matching TRBD1 (6 bases). The CDR3 has 12 amino acids. The V end was cut by 4 bases, the J end by 11 bases, with 12 bases between. Germline V gives CDR1 MNHEY, CDR2 SVGAGI. For the CDR3, the DNA is TGTGCCAGCAGTTTTGAGGGGGTGAAGCAGTTCTTC. Its translation: CASSFEGVKQFF.

The CDR3: CASSFQGQGVWNEQYF. CDR3 in DNA: TGTGCCAGCAGTTTCCAGGGACAGGGAGTATGGAACGAGCAGTACTTC. The chain couples TRBV6-5 to TRBJ2-7, with 9 nucleotides matching TRBD1. Germline loops: CDR1 MNHEY, CDR2 SVGAGI. The CDR3 covers 16 residues. V was pared by 4 bases and J by 5 bases, with 12 bases of the junction left unmatched.

The gene calls are TRBV9 and TRBJ2-5; D ambiguous. The germline V and J ends were trimmed by 3 bases and 7 bases, with 10 bases remaining between them. CDR1 and CDR2 (germline): SGDLS, YYNGEE. There are 12 residues in the CDR3. CDR3 residues: CASSGVLGTQYF. The CDR3 bases are TGTGCCAGCAGCGGAGTCCTGGGGACCCAGTACTTC.

Concerning this clonotype itself: Germline is not matched at one junction end, which may reflect a read error. The J gene is TRBJ2-7, the V gene TRBV6-5, with 10 bases matching TRBD1. Per germline, CDR1 MNHEY and CDR2 SVGAGI. This CDR3 is built from 15 residues. CDR3 region: CAGSGTGVISYEQYF. In DNA, the CDR3 is TGTGCCGGCAGTGGGACAGGGGTTATATCCTACGAGCAGTACTTC.

The DNA for the CDR3 is TGCGCCAGCAGCCCGAACCTGATGAGACAGGGGGCAGGGTACGAGCAGTACTTC. This gives the protein CASSPNLMRQGAGYEQYF. The genes are TRBV4-1 and TRBJ2-7, with 10 bases aligning to TRBD1. Germline CDR1 reads MGHRA; CDR2 reads YSYEKL. J gave up 4 bases and V 4 bases, and 16 bases lay outside the gene matches. The CDR3 runs to 18 residues.

This chain uses TRBV6-2 or TRBV6-3 with TRBJ2-1; tentative D call: TRBD1 (6 bases). Trimming took off 7 bases at V and 10 bases at J, with 17 bases between the two ends. There are 13 residues in the CDR3. Germline-derived CDR1 and CDR2 are MNHEY and SVGEGT. CDR3 amino acids: CASTADRRKEQFF. In DNA form, the CDR3 reads TGTGCCAGCACCGCGGACAGACGCAAGGAGCAGTTCTTC.

The sample holds many counts of this clonotype. The chain is built from TRBV27 and TRBJ2-7; 9 positions match TRBD1. The CDR3 runs to 14 residues. V lost 3 bases and J lost 5; bases outside the gene matches: 5. CDR1 and CDR2 (germline): MNHEY, SMNVEV (reference sequence). CDR3 nucleotides: TGTGCCAGCAGTTTTTGGGACAGGGTGGACGAGCAGTACTTC. It yields the protein CASSFWDRVDEQYF.

The chain employs TRBV4-2 and TRBJ1-1; D may be TRBD1 (5 bases). The germline V and J ends were trimmed by 3 bases and 1 base, with 15 bases remaining between them. CDR3 length: 16 amino acids. Germline CDR1 is LGHNA and CDR2 is YNFKEQ. This CDR3 reads CASSQDGEGRNTEAFF. The CDR3 DNA sequence: TGTGCCAGCAGCCAGGATGGGGAGGGGCGGAACACTGAAGCTTTCTTT.

This clonotype was counted only a few times. This rearrangement joins TRBV28 to TRBJ2-1, with D possibly TRBD1 on 5 matching bases. This CDR3 contains 15 residues. V was trimmed by 4 bases and J by 6 bases, leaving 16 bases between them. Germline lookup yields CDR1 MDHEN and CDR2 SYDVKM. CDR3: CASSSSDRRPNEQFF. CDR3 DNA: TGTGCCAGCAGTTCCAGCGACAGACGTCCCAATGAGCAGTTCTTC.

V gene TRBV28 combines with J gene TRBJ2-7; 9 positions agree with TRBD1. V dropped 7 bases and J dropped 0; count of bases not matched to a gene: 10. The CDR3 runs 16 residues. Looked up from germline, CDR1 is MDHEN and CDR2 is SYDVKM. CDR3 DNA sequence: TGTGCCAGCACCCGTACAGGGGGCGCAGGCTCCTACGAGCAGTACTTC. It is translated as CASTRTGGAGSYEQYF.

The chain is built from TRBV7-2 and TRBJ1-4; D may be TRBD1 (6 bases). V lost 3 bases to trimming and J lost 3 bases, with 14 bases between them. The germline gives CDR1 SGHTA, CDR2 FQGNSA. This CDR3 has 16 residues. The CDR3 region has the DNA TGTGCCAGCAGCTTTACCGGACAGACTTCTAATGAAAAACTGTTTTTT. Encoded protein: CASSFTGQTSNEKLFF.

V is TRBV5-1 and J is TRBJ2-3; the D is unclear. The CDR3 length is 13 residues. Trimming stripped 4 bases from V and 6 bases from J, with 12 bases between. Germline V gene lookup returns CDR1 SGHRS and CDR2 YFSETQ. The CDR3 bases are TGCGCCAGCAGCGTCTCCCAATTGGATACGCAGTATTTT. It specifies CASSVSQLDTQYF.

The chain employs TRBV5-5 and TRBJ2-2; D is undetermined. From germline, CDR1 is SGHKS and CDR2 YYEKEE (reference sequence). This CDR3 spans 16 amino acids. V was cut by 7 bases and J by 1 base, with 17 bases left in between. The CDR3 nucleotides are TGTGCCAGCTCCCGGCCCACCGGAGTGAACACCGGGGAGCTGTTTTTT. Translating it yields CASSRPTGVNTGELFF.

The V call is TRBV5-4, the J call TRBJ1-2, with D uncertain. The CDR3 is made up of 16 amino acids. Germline V CDR1 and CDR2: SGHNT, YYREEE (reference sequence). The V and J ends lost 2 bases and 1 base respectively, with 15 bases between them. DNA of the CDR3: TGTGCCAGCAGCTTTGGGATGACGGTTCTTAACTATGGCTACACCTTC. Encoded protein: CASSFGMTVLNYGYTF.

In its sample, this clonotype was seen a few times. This chain joins TRBV12-3 or TRBV12-4 and TRBJ2-3; D might be TRBD2 (6 bases). Trimming took 6 bases from V and 3 from J, leaving 13 bases between them. This CDR3 has 14 amino acids. The CDR3 is CASSPGTLTDTQYF. The DNA of the CDR3 is TGTGCCAGCAGCCCCGGGACTTTAACAGATACGCAGTATTTT.

As concerns this clonotype: Its ends do not fully match the called genes, so a read error is possible. This chain uses TRBV28 with TRBJ2-1; D gene ambiguous. Germline lookup yields CDR1 MDHEN and CDR2 SYDVKM. The CDR3 length is 14 residues. The CDR3 loop reads CASSLGPVYNVQFF. DNA of the CDR3: TGTGCCAGCAGTTTAGGGCCGGTATACAATGTGCAGTTCTTC.

This clonotype was seen a few times. This chain links TRBV3-1 with TRBJ1-5; D possibly corresponds to TRBD1 (5 bases). Germline values: CDR1 LGHDT, CDR2 YNNKEL (reference sequence). The V gene lost 4 bases and the J gene lost 3 bases, with 10 bases spanning the gap. The CDR3 is 14 residues long. CDR3 residues: CASSRGQNNQPQHF. The CDR3 DNA follows: TGTGCCAGCAGCCGTGGACAAAACAATCAGCCCCAGCATTTT. The whole variable domain, filled in from reference TRBV3-1 and TRBJ1-5, reads DTAVSQTPKYLVTQMGNDKSIKCEQNLGHDTMYWYKQDSKKFLKIMFSYNNKELIINETVPNRFSPKSPDKAHLNLHINSLELGDSAVYFCASSRGQNNQPQHFGDGTRLSIL.